The entry below gives a single T cell receptor (beta chain) sequence along with its context. Data came from immunoSEQ multiplex PCR; TCRdb stores just in-frame clones and leaves some out. Of about 100,000 clones in the sample, approximately 91% are singletons; the top ten hold under 7.5%. Per the germline V gene, CDR1 is WNHNN and CDR2 is SYGVQD (reference sequence). This CDR3 contains 12 residues. The V gene lost 3 bases and the J gene lost 4 bases, with 6 bases spanning the gap. The data belong to a study of blood T cell repertoires in COVID-19. Overall study: The cDNA or gDNA used as material had been derived from T cells, B-cell-depleted T cells, or PBMCs.

The J gene is TRBJ2-5, the V gene TRBV10-1; D remains ambiguous. Sequenced input: peripheral blood. The receptor's source is a woman aged 60 to 75 with acute or convalescent COVID-19. The CDR3: CASSEPGETQYF. The CDR3 coding sequence is TGCGCCAGCAGTGAACCGGGAGAGACCCAGTACTTC.